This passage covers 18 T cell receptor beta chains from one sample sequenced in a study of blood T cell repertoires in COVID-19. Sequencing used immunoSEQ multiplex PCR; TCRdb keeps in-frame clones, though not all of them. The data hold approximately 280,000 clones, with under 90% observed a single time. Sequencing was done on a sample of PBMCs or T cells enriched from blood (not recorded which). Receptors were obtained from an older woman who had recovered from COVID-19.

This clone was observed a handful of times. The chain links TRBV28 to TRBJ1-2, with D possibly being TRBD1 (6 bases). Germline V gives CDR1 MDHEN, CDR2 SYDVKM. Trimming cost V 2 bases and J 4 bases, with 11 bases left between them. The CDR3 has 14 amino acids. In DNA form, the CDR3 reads TGTGCCAGCAGTTTAAGGACAGCCCTCTATGGCTACACCTTC. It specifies CASSLRTALYGYTF.

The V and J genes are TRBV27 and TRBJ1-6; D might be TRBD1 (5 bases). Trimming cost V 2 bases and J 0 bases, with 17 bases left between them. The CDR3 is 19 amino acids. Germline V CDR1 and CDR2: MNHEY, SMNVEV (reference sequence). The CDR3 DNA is TGTGCCAGCAGTTTAGTGCGGGGCACCTCGAGCTCCTATAATTCACCCCTCCACTTT. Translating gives CASSLVRGTSSSYNSPLHF.

The CDR3 is CASRARTYTEAFF. The CDR3, as DNA: TGTGCCAGCAGGGCCCGCACATACACTGAAGCTTTCTTT. The rearrangement joins TRBV2 to TRBJ1-1; D is undetermined. Germline-derived CDR1 and CDR2 are SNHLY and FYNNEI. This CDR3 contains 13 residues. Deletions cut 6 bases from V and 3 bases from J, with 11 bases between.

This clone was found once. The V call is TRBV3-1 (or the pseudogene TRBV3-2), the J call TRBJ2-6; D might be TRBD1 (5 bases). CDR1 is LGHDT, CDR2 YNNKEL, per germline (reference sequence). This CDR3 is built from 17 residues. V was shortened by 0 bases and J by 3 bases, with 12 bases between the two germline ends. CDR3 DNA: TGTGCCAGCAGCCAAGATGGTGGGGCGTTTGGGGCCAACGTCCTGACTTTC. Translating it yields CASSQDGGAFGANVLTF.

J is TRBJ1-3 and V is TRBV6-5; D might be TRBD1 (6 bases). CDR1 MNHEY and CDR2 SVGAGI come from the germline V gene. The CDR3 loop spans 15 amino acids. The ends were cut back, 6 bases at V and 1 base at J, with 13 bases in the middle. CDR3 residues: CASRPGQFSGNTIYF. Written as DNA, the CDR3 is TGTGCCAGCAGGCCCGGACAGTTTTCTGGAAACACCATATATTTT.

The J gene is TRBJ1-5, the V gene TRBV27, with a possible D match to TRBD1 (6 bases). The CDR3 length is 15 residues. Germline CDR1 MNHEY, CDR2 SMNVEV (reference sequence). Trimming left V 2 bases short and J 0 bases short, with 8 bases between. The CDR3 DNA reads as TGTGCCAGCAGTTTAACAGGGCATAGCAATCAGCCCCAGCATTTT. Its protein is CASSLTGHSNQPQHF.

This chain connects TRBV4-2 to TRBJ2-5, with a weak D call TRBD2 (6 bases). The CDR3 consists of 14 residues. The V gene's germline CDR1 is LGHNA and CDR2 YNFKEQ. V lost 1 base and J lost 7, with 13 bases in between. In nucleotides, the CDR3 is TGTGCCAGCAGCCAAGGGTTGAATAGCGGGACCCAGTACTTC. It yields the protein CASSQGLNSGTQYF.

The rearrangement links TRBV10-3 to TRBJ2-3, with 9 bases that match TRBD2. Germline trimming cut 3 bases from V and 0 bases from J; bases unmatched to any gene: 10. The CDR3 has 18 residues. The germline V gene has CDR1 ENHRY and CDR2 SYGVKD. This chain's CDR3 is CAISDISGGPSSTDTQYF. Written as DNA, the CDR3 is TGTGCCATCAGTGATATTAGCGGGGGACCCTCTAGCACAGATACGCAGTATTTT.

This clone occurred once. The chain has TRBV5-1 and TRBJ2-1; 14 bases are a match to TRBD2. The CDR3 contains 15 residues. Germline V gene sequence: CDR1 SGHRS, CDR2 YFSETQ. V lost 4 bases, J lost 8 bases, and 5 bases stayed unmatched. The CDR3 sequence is CASSPGLAGVDEQFF. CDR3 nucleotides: TGCGCCAGCAGCCCGGGACTAGCGGGAGTTGATGAGCAGTTCTTC.

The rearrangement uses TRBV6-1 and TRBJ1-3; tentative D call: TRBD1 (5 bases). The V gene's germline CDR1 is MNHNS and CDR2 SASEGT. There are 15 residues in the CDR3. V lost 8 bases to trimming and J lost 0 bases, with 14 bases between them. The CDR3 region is CASGADQFSGNTIYF. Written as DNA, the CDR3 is TGTGCCAGCGGGGCCGACCAATTCTCTGGAAACACCATATATTTT.

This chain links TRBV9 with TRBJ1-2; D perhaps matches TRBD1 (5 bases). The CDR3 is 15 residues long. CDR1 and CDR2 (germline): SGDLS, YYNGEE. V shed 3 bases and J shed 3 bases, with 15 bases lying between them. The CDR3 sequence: CASSGTYSAHYGYTF. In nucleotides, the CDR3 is TGTGCCAGCAGCGGGACATACTCCGCCCACTATGGCTACACCTTC.

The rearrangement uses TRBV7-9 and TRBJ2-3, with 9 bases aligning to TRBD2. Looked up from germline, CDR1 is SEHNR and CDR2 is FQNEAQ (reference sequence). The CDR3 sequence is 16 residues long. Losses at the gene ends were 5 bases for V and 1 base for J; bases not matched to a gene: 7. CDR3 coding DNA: TGTGCCAGCAGCCAGCCACCTAGCGGGGGCACAGATACGCAGTATTTT. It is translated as CASSQPPSGGTDTQYF.

Written as DNA, the CDR3 is TGTGCCAGCAGCTTGGGGGCCGATACGCAGTATTTT. Translated, it gives CASSLGADTQYF. This rearrangement joins TRBV11-3 to TRBJ2-3; maybe TRBD1 (6 bases). The ends were cut back, 3 bases at V and 6 bases at J, with 7 bases in the middle. The CDR3 length is 12 residues. Germline V gives CDR1 SGHNT, CDR2 YENEEA.

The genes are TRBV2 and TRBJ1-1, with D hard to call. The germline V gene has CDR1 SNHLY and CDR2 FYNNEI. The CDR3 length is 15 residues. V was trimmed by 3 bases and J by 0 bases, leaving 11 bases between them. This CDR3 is CASSDRQAMNTEAFF. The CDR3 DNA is TGTGCCAGCAGTGATCGGCAGGCGATGAACACTGAAGCTTTCTTT. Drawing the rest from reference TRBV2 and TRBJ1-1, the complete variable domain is EPEVTQTPSHQVTQMGQEVILRCVPISNHLYFYWYRQILGQKVEFLVSFYNNEISEKSEIFDDQFSVERPDGSNFTLKIRSTKLEDSAMYFCASSDRQAMNTEAFFGQGTRLTVV.

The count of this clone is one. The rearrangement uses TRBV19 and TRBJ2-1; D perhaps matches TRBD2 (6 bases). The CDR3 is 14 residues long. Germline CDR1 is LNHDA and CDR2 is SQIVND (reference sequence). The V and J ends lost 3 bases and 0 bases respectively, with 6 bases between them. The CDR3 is CASSMTSSYNEQFF. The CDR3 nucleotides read TGTGCCAGTAGTATGACTAGCTCCTACAATGAGCAGTTCTTC.

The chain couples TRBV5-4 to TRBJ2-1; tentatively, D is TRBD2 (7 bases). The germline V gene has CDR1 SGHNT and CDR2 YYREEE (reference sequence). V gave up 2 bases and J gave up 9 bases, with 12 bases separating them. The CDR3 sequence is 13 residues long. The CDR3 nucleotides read TGTGCCAGCAGCTTACTAAGGGGGGGTGAGCAGTTCTTC. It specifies CASSLLRGGEQFF.

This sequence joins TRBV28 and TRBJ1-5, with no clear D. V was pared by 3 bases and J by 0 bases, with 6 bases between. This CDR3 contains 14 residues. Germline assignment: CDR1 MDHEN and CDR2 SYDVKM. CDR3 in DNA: TGTGCCAGCAGTTTCATGTCTAGCAATCAGCCCCAGCATTTT. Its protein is CASSFMSSNQPQHF.

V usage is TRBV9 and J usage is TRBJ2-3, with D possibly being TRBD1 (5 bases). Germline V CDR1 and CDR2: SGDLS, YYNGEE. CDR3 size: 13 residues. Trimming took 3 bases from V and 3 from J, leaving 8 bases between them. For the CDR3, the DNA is TGTGCCAGCAGCGGGGGCTCGACAGATACGCAGTATTTT. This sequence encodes CASSGGSTDTQYF.